Below are 12 T cell receptor beta chains sequenced from a single sample in a study of read filtering for tumor transcriptome and immune sequencing (dated by TCRdb to about 2020). TCRdb records Illumina HiSeq 4000 as the sequencer. The Immunoverse kit was used to build TCR libraries from around 420 ng RNA, with molecular barcoded adaptors covering alpha/delta and beta/gamma chains. Starting from the raw public reads, TCRdb applied fastp trimming at Q25, assembled clones with MiXCR and retained in-frame beta chains. Each entry is one CDR3 protein sequence, shown with its most common DNA and genes. The sample table holds about 130,000 distinct CDR3 sequences, of which about an eighth were seen once. The ten largest clones represent roughly 9.6% of the sample. The sequencing input was a population of CD138-negative cells sorted from bone marrow. The sample's cell subset or site label is to be understood as: bone marrow mononuclear cells depleted of CD138+ plasma/myeloma cells by negative magnetic selection. Receptors originate from a donor aged 40 or older with multiple myeloma.

The sample holds many counts of this clonotype. This chain joins TRBV2 and TRBJ1-1, with D perhaps matching TRBD1 (6 bases). The CDR3 consists of 13 residues. Looked up from germline, CDR1 is SNHLY and CDR2 is FYNNEI. V lost 6 bases and J 1 base, leaving 9 bases between the germline ends. CDR3 bases: TGTGCCAGCAGACCGACAGGGAACACTGAAGCTTTCTTT. This sequence encodes CASRPTGNTEAFF.

This clonotype was detected ten times or more. CDR3 loop: CATSPGSPYNEQFF. The CDR3 DNA follows: TGTGCCACCAGTCCAGGCAGCCCCTACAATGAGCAGTTCTTC. The chain has TRBV24-1 and TRBJ2-1; D gene uncertain. The CDR3 runs to 14 residues. The V gene lost 6 bases and the J gene lost 2 bases, with 10 bases spanning the gap. CDR1 and CDR2 (germline): KGHDR, SFDVKD.

This clonotype was detected many times. The chain couples TRBV6-2 or TRBV6-3 to TRBJ2-5; D unresolved. CDR1 MNHEY and CDR2 SVGEGT come from the germline V gene. The V end was cut by 4 bases, the J end by 6 bases, with 9 bases between. The CDR3 is 12 residues long. The CDR3 DNA is TGTGCCAGCAGTTCCGGTGGGCAGACCCAGTACTTC. It is translated as CASSSGGQTQYF.

In its sample, this clonotype was seen many times. The chain couples TRBV19 to TRBJ2-1; 9 nucleotides align to TRBD2. There are 16 residues in the CDR3. Germline CDR1 is LNHDA and CDR2 is SQIVND (reference sequence). V shed 1 base, J shed 7 bases, and the junction held 8 bases outside the gene matches. CDR3: CASSIGRGRAPNEQFF. The CDR3 DNA reads TGTGCCAGTAGTATAGGCCGCGGGAGGGCCCCTAATGAGCAGTTCTTC. The variable domain in full, completed from reference TRBV19 and TRBJ2-1, reads DGGITQSPKYLFRKEGQNVTLSCEQNLNHDAMYWYRQDPGQGLRLIYYSQIVNDFQKGDIAEGYSVSREKKESFPLTVTSAQKNPTAFYLCASSIGRGRAPNEQFFGPGTRLTVL.

This clonotype was observed many times. The J gene is TRBJ2-5, the V gene TRBV5-1, with D perhaps assigned TRBD1 or TRBD2 (5 bases each). The V end was cut by 0 bases, the J end by 4 bases, with 13 bases between. CDR1 and CDR2 (germline): SGHRS, YFSETQ. The CDR3 extends over 15 amino acids. CDR3 sequence reads: CASSLAEGLRETQYF. The DNA of the CDR3 is TGCGCCAGCAGCTTGGCCGAGGGGCTGAGAGAGACCCAGTACTTC.

In the case of this clonotype: This clone may be a read error of a much larger clone one base away. The CDR3 is CAGSPDRGNRRQPQHF. The CDR3 DNA reads TGTGCCGGCAGCCCAGACAGGGGGAACCGTAGGCAGCCCCAGCATTTT. This chain links TRBV2 with TRBJ1-5, with 9 positions matching TRBD1. CDR3 length equals 16 residues. CDR1 is SNHLY and CDR2 is FYNNEI in the germline V gene.

This clonotype has ten or more counts. The chain has TRBV4-1 and TRBJ1-5, with 7 nucleotides matching TRBD1. CDR3 length: 15 amino acids. Losses at the gene ends were 3 bases for V and 0 bases for J; bases not matched to a gene: 2. Per germline, CDR1 MGHRA and CDR2 YSYEKL. Here the CDR3 DNA reads TGCGCCAGCAGCCAGGGACAGAGTAGCAATCAGCCCCAGCATTTT. Translating gives CASSQGQSSNQPQHF.

In the case of this clonotype: A read error may explain this, as a much larger clone is one base away. The V and J genes are TRBV6-4 and TRBJ2-3, with no clear D. The J call may be incorrect, as the DNA end agrees better with TRBJ1-5. The germline CDR1 and CDR2 sequences are MRHNA and SNTAGT. The CDR3 is 15 residues long. CDR3 DNA sequence: TGTGCCAGCACCCCGGAGGGCGGGAGCACAGATACGCAGCATTTT. It is translated as CASTPEGGSTDTQHF.

At least ten counts were recorded for this clonotype. The CDR3 DNA follows: TGTGCCATCAGGCGGGAAACAGATACGCAGTATTTT. Translated: CAIRRETDTQYF. The chain combines TRBV10-3 with TRBJ2-3, with TRBD2 as a possible D gene (6 bases). The ends were cut back, 6 bases at V and 3 bases at J, with 7 bases in the middle. Germline loops: CDR1 ENHRY, CDR2 SYGVKD. The CDR3 loop spans 12 amino acids.

Many counts were recorded for this clonotype. The rearrangement links TRBV3-1 to TRBJ1-5; unclear D gene. V lost 0 bases, J lost 0 bases, and 15 bases lay in between. Germline CDR1 LGHDT, CDR2 YNNKEL (reference sequence). This CDR3 has 18 residues. DNA of the CDR3: TGTGCCAGCAGCCAAGATGTGGCAGTTGGGTATAGCAATCAGCCCCAGCATTTT. Translating it yields CASSQDVAVGYSNQPQHF.

This clonotype was recorded at least ten times. The rearrangement uses TRBV7-2 and TRBJ1-4; D call uncertain. Trimming removed 5 bases at V and 0 bases at J, with 4 bases between. The CDR3 length is 13 residues. Germline-derived CDR1 and CDR2 are SGHTA and FQGNSA. In DNA, the CDR3 is TGTGCCAGCAGCGTCTCAACTAATGAAAAACTGTTTTTT. This translates into CASSVSTNEKLFF.

Comments on this clonotype: This CDR3 fails to terminate in the conserved phenylalanine or tryptophan, so it likely reflects a read error. The rearrangement joins TRBV5-1 to TRBJ2-2; the D is unclear. The CDR3 runs 15 residues. Per germline, CDR1 SGHRS and CDR2 YFSETQ. V was trimmed by 5 bases and J by 1 base, leaving 12 bases between them. The CDR3 DNA follows: TGCGCCAGCAGGCCCGGGTTCCAGAACACCGGGGAGCTGTTTTCT. Translating gives CASRPGFQNTGELFS.